The rows below give T cell receptor beta chains drawn from one sample of a study of blood T cell repertoires in COVID-19. Clones were read by immunoSEQ multiplex PCR, and TCRdb kept only the in-frame ones, dropping some. The data hold 150,000 to 190,000 clones, with about 85% observed a single time. The sample taken for sequencing was peripheral blood. Receptor source: an older woman with COVID-19, enrolled during active disease. Both conserved end residues are part of each CDR3. The D gene is left open where the match is weak. Clone sizes are given selectively: once, few, many, or a class where the clone is expanded.

TRBV15	TRBJ2-1	NA	NA	TGTGCCACCAGCAGAGAGGGGGCGCTTGGCAATGAGCAGTTCTTC	CATSREGALGNEQFF
TRBV2	TRBJ1-1	NA	NA	TGTGCCAGCAGTGACGAGGGAATATCGGTGGACACTGAAGCTTTCTTT	CASSDEGISVDTEAFF
TRBV5-1	TRBJ2-1	TRBD2	few	TGCGCCAGCAGCCCGGGAGGCACCGTCGATGAGCAGTTCTTC	CASSPGGTVDEQFF
TRBV11-2	TRBJ1-5	TRBD1	NA	TGTGCCAGCAGCTTAGAGGCAGGGGGAAGACAGCCCCAGCATTTT	CASSLEAGGRQPQHF
TRBV12-3/TRBV12-4	TRBJ1-6	NA	NA	TGTGCCAGCAAAATAACAGATAATTCACCCCTCCACTTT	CASKITDNSPLHF
TRBV19	TRBJ1-6	NA	NA	TGTGCCAGTAGTTCACTATCCCTTGGTAATTCACCCCTCCACTTT	CASSSLSLGNSPLHF
TRBV2	TRBJ1-5	NA	few	TGTGCCAGCAGTACTGGCGGACAGATTTATAGCAATCAGCCCCAGCATTTT	CASSTGGQIYSNQPQHF
TRBV5-1	TRBJ1-5	TRBD1	NA	TGCGCCAGCAGCTTGGGGGGACAGGGCAATCAGCCCCAGCATTTT	CASSLGGQGNQPQHF
TRBV7-2	TRBJ1-2	NA	NA	TGTGCCAGCAGTGCCTCGGGACAATATGGCTACACCTTC	CASSASGQYGYTF
TRBV28	TRBJ2-7	TRBD2	few	TGTGCCAGCACCCCTAGCGGGAGGTATAAGGACGAGCAGTACTTC	CASTPSGRYKDEQYF
TRBV6-1	TRBJ2-3	TRBD2	NA	TGTGCCAGCAGTGAGATCGTAGGCCGGGGGGAGGATACGCAGTATTTT	CASSEIVGRGEDTQYF
TRBV2	TRBJ2-3	NA	NA	TGTGCCAGCAGTGAGAGCCGGGCGGGGGCTTATACGCAGTATTTT	CASSESRAGAYTQYF
TRBV3-1/TRBV3-2	TRBJ2-3	NA	NA	TGTGCCAGCAGCCGAGGATGGGATACGCAGTATTTT	CASSRGWDTQYF
TRBV4-1	TRBJ2-1	TRBD2	NA	TGCGCCAGCAGCCGGGGACTAGCGGGAACCAGCTCCTACAATGAGCAGTTCTTC	CASSRGLAGTSSYNEQFF
TRBV9	TRBJ2-7	NA	NA	TGTGCCAGCAGCGTAGGGGGCCGATCCTACGAGCAGTACTTC	CASSVGGRSYEQYF
TRBV5-1	TRBJ2-3	TRBD2	NA	TGCGCCAGCAGACCCTCGACTAGCGGGTTCACAGATACGCAGTATTTT	CASRPSTSGFTDTQYF
TRBV18	TRBJ1-1	NA	NA	TGTGCCAGCTCACCGGCTGGAGCCGGGACTGAAGCTTTCTTT	CASSPAGAGTEAFF
TRBV27	TRBJ2-7	TRBD2	few	TGTGCCAGCAGCCGTTCTAGCGGGAGGGGGACCTACGAGCAGTACTTC	CASSRSSGRGTYEQYF
TRBV9	TRBJ1-6	NA	NA	TGTGCCAGCGCCAGGCAGGGAAATAATTCACCCCTCCACTTT	CASARQGNNSPLHF
TRBV4-1	TRBJ2-5	NA	NA	TGCGCCAGCAGCCAAGAGCCAGGGGGGTTAGGAGAGACCCAGTACTTC	CASSQEPGGLGETQYF
TRBV11-2	TRBJ1-1	NA	NA	TGTGCCAGCAATCTAGGATTATCTAACACTGAAGCTTTCTTT	CASNLGLSNTEAFF
TRBV7-6	TRBJ2-5	NA	NA	TGTGCCAGCAGCCCCCCCCGGGGGTCTCAAGAGACCCAGTACTTC	CASSPPRGSQETQYF
TRBV7-2	TRBJ2-1	TRBD2	NA	TGTGCCAGCAGCTTAATCGCTAGCGGGGGGGCATACAATGAGCAGTTCTTC	CASSLIASGGAYNEQFF
TRBV19	TRBJ2-1	TRBD2	NA	TGTGCCAGTAGGGGGACTAGCGGAGTATACAATGAGCAGTTCTTC	CASRGTSGVYNEQFF
TRBV3-1/TRBV3-2	TRBJ2-3	TRBD2	NA	TGTGCCAGCAGCCCCTCTAGCGGGGGGGCCATAGATACGCAGTATTTT	CASSPSSGGAIDTQYF
TRBV6-5	TRBJ1-1	NA	NA	TGTGCCAGCAGTTACGCGAGGAACACTGAAGCTTTCTTT	CASSYARNTEAFF
TRBV6-6	TRBJ1-2	TRBD1	NA	TGTGCCAGCACACACAGGGGACTCGACTATGGCTACACCTTC	CASTHRGLDYGYTF
TRBV6-4	TRBJ2-1	TRBD2	NA	TGTGCCAGCAGTGACCAGCGGGGTTCTGAGCAGTTCTTC	CASSDQRGSEQFF
TRBV12-3/TRBV12-4	TRBJ1-2	NA	NA	TGTGCCAGCAGTCAGACAGTTAACTATGGCTACACCTTC	CASSQTVNYGYTF
TRBV18	TRBJ1-4	TRBD1	NA	TGTGCCAGCTCACAAAAGACAGGGATTAATGAAAAACTGTTTTTT	CASSQKTGINEKLFF
TRBV29-1	TRBJ2-1	TRBD2	once	TGCAGCGTTGAGAATCCTCTAGCGGGGGTCCGGGGTGAGCAGTTCTTC	CSVENPLAGVRGEQFF
TRBV6-5	TRBJ1-2	TRBD1	few	TGTGCCAGCACCGACAGGGGGCGAGGAGGCTACACCTTC	CASTDRGRGGYTF
TRBV14	TRBJ1-2	NA	NA	TGTGCCAGCAGCCAATCTCCGGAGGGGATCTATGGCTACACCTTC	CASSQSPEGIYGYTF
TRBV5-1	TRBJ2-1	TRBD2	NA	TGCGCCAGCAGCTTGGTAGGCGGCGGGAGGGCCCTTGGTGAGCAGTTCTTC	CASSLVGGGRALGEQFF